The next 28 T cell receptor beta chains were all read from a single sample in a study of patients and donors after allogeneic stem cell transplantation. Using its own MiXCR run on the RT-PCR reads, TCRdb lists one record per CDR3 protein. The data hold about 960,000 distinct CDR3 sequences, with about a sixth observed a single time. Sequenced material: blood, either unsorted or a sorted T cell fraction (not recorded which). These receptors all come from a human donor who was either an allogeneic HSCT recipient or a stem cell or donor lymphocyte infusion donor (not recorded which). It is not recorded whose cells these are; they may come from a transplant donor.

This clonotype was found a few times. V gene TRBV6-1 combines with J gene TRBJ2-1; D tentatively reads TRBD1 or TRBD2 (5 bases each). V dropped 5 bases and J dropped 8 bases, with 25 bases sitting between them. Germline CDR1 MNHNS, CDR2 SASEGT. The CDR3 consists of 17 residues. In DNA, the CDR3 is TGTGCCAGCAGTAGGGTGGGGACCGCGGACATGTGGTATGAGCAGTTCTTC. It codes for CASSRVGTADMWYEQFF.

Only a few counts were recorded for this clonotype. An end of the junction does not agree with germline; a read error may underlie this. CDR3 sequence (DNA): TGTGCCAGCCGTGACCGGGATCGCAGACAAAATGAGCAGTTCTTC. Amino acids: CASRDRDRRQNEQFF. The V and J genes are TRBV25-1 and TRBJ2-1, with TRBD2 as a possible D gene (5 bases). This CDR3 is built from 15 residues. CDR1 MGHDK and CDR2 SYGVNS come from the germline V gene.

This clonotype was picked up a small number of times. Sequence at one end of the junction differs from germline and may be a read error. The chain combines TRBV20-1 with TRBJ2-1, with a possible D match to TRBD2 (6 bases). Germline V gene data show CDR1 as DFQATT and CDR2 as SNEGSKA (reference sequence). This CDR3 is built from 14 residues. CDR3 DNA sequence: TGCAGCGCTAGGGTTGGGACTCACTACAATGAGCAGTTCTTC. Protein: CSARVGTHYNEQFF.

This clonotype was picked up many times. The chain uses TRBV12-3 or TRBV12-4 and TRBJ2-3; D not resolved. The CDR3 consists of 15 residues. Trimming removed 1 base at V and 6 bases at J, with 14 bases between. CDR3 nucleotide sequence: TGTGCCAGCAGTTTAGAGGTTTTTAGTAGTGATACGCAGTATTTT. This gives the protein CASSLEVFSSDTQYF.

This clonotype was found many times. This chain connects TRBV5-1 to TRBJ2-5, with a tentative D call TRBD2 (7 bases). The V gene's germline CDR1 is SGHRS and CDR2 YFSETQ. The length of the CDR3 is 14 residues. V was clipped by 4 bases and J by 2 bases, with 12 bases between them. The CDR3 here is CASSLGGVQETQYF. In DNA form, the CDR3 reads TGCGCCAGCAGCCTAGGGGGGGTGCAAGAGACCCAGTACTTC.

There are many counts of this clonotype. This rearrangement joins TRBV5-1 to TRBJ2-3; D is possibly TRBD1 (6 bases). V lost 3 bases, J lost 2 bases, and 13 bases lay in between. Germline loops: CDR1 SGHRS, CDR2 YFSETQ. The CDR3 is 15 residues long. The CDR3 protein is CASSSGQTFTDTQYF. In DNA form, the CDR3 reads TGCGCCAGCAGCTCTGGACAGACCTTCACAGATACGCAGTATTTT.

The rearrangement uses TRBV2 and TRBJ1-2; D gene ambiguous. This CDR3 is built from 11 residues. V was pared by 7 bases and J by 6 bases, with 9 bases between. Per germline, CDR1 SNHLY and CDR2 FYNNEI. The CDR3 sequence is CASTDTDGYTF. The CDR3 nucleotides read TGTGCCAGCACCGACACAGATGGCTACACCTTC.

This clonotype was seen more than once but under ten times. The V call is TRBV6-1, the J call TRBJ2-7; D is unresolved. Germline-derived CDR1 and CDR2 are MNHNS and SASEGT. This CDR3 is 14 amino acids long. V lost 4 bases and J lost 4, with 14 bases in between. CDR3 in DNA: TGTGCCAGCAGTGCAGGTGACACGGTTTACGAGCAGTACTTC. Its protein is CASSAGDTVYEQYF.

The chain uses TRBV7-6 and TRBJ2-1; 12 bases fit TRBD2. With 2 bases clipped from V and 2 bases from J, the junction kept 4 bases outside the gene matches. CDR3 size: 17 residues. Germline loops: CDR1 SGHVS, CDR2 FNYEAQ. The CDR3 bases are TGTGCCAGCAGCTTAATTCCTAGCGGGGGGGCCTACAATGAGCAGTTCTTC. Translating it yields CASSLIPSGGAYNEQFF.

V is TRBV9 and J is TRBJ1-6; 10 nucleotides line up with TRBD1. Germline V gene lookup returns CDR1 SGDLS and CDR2 YYNGEE. This CDR3 has 15 amino acids. After removal of 4 bases from V and 7 bases from J, the junction contained 5 bases not matched to a gene. Written as DNA, the CDR3 is TGTGCCAGCAGCTCCCGACAGGGGGCCAATTCACCCCTCCACTTT. Translating gives CASSSRQGANSPLHF.

The chain carries TRBV27 and TRBJ2-1; 7 nucleotides agree with TRBD1. The germline V gene encodes CDR1 MNHEY and CDR2 SMNVEV (reference sequence). V lost 5 bases and J lost 7; bases outside the gene matches: 14. The CDR3 consists of 16 residues. The CDR3 coding sequence is TGTGCCAGCAGTCGCCGACGGACAGGTGAGGGGAATGAGCAGTTCTTC. It codes for CASSRRRTGEGNEQFF.

There are a few counts of this clonotype. The chain uses TRBV10-3 and TRBJ1-1, with 8 bases identical to TRBD1. Germline V gene sequence: CDR1 ENHRY, CDR2 SYGVKD. V was clipped by 10 bases and J by 5 bases; unmatched bases: 9. CDR3 length: 13 amino acids. The CDR3 DNA follows: TGTGCCACGCGGACAGGGAGCGATACTGAAGCTTTCTTT. This encodes CATRTGSDTEAFF.

This clonotype was seen a few times. This chain uses TRBV7-9 with TRBJ2-1; TRBD1 matches 8 bases. Germline CDR1 SEHNR, CDR2 FQNEAQ (reference sequence). Unmatched junction bases numbered 9, after V lost 5 bases and J lost 9 bases. The CDR3 spans 14 residues. The CDR3 loop reads CASSGFQGAAEQFF. The CDR3, as DNA: TGTGCCAGCAGCGGATTCCAGGGGGCGGCTGAGCAGTTCTTC.

In its sample, this clonotype was seen a few times. The chain joins TRBV20-1 to TRBJ2-1; D gene uncertain. Trimming shortened V by 4 bases and J by 3 bases, and 19 bases separated the two germline ends. There are 16 residues in the CDR3. The germline V gene has CDR1 DFQATT and CDR2 SNEGSKA (reference sequence). Here the CDR3 reads CSAIGWILEVYNEQFF. CDR3 DNA: TGCAGTGCTATAGGGTGGATTCTAGAAGTCTACAATGAGCAGTTCTTC.

The rearrangement links TRBV15 to TRBJ2-1, with unresolved D. Germline assignment: CDR1 LNHNV and CDR2 YYDKDF (reference sequence). The CDR3 covers 12 residues. Trimming cost V 1 base and J 5 bases, with 3 bases left between them. The CDR3 protein is CATSRGNNEQFF. CDR3 nucleotides: TGTGCCACCAGCAGAGGTAACAATGAGCAGTTCTTC.

This clonotype was recorded a few times. This chain links TRBV15 with TRBJ2-3, with TRBD2 matching 8 bases. This CDR3 contains 16 residues. The trim removed 0 bases at V and 6 bases at J, leaving 8 bases unmatched. CDR1 and CDR2 from the germline V gene are LNHNV and YYDKDF (reference sequence). CDR3: CATSREVAGSLDTQYF. The CDR3 nucleotides read TGTGCCACCAGCAGAGAGGTAGCGGGGTCATTGGATACGCAGTATTTT. The complete variable domain, with remaining parts taken from reference TRBV15 and TRBJ2-3, reads DAMVIQNPRYQVTQFGKPVTLSCSQTLNHNVMYWYQQKSSQAPKLLFHYYDKDFNNEADTPDNFQSRRPNTSFCFLDIRSPGLGDTAMYLCATSREVAGSLDTQYFGPGTRLTVL.

The V call is TRBV29-1, the J call TRBJ2-1, with a tentative D call TRBD1 (5 bases). Deletions cut 1 base from V and 4 bases from J, with 20 bases between. CDR3 length equals 17 residues. Germline V CDR1 and CDR2: SQVTM, ANQGSEA. In nucleotides, the CDR3 is TGCAGCGTTGAAGCTTGGCAGGGCTCCCTCGTGTACAATGAGCAGTTCTTC. This gives the protein CSVEAWQGSLVYNEQFF.

This clonotype has more than one count but fewer than ten. The chain employs TRBV6-1 and TRBJ1-6, with D unclear. Germline assignment: CDR1 MNHNS and CDR2 SASEGT. The CDR3 contains 13 residues. V lost 3 bases, J lost 7 bases, and 7 bases lay in between. Here the CDR3 reads CASSEDPNSPLHF. Here the CDR3 DNA reads TGTGCCAGCAGTGAGGATCCGAATTCACCCCTCCACTTT.

The J gene is TRBJ2-3, the V gene TRBV20-1, with TRBD2 identical over 12 bases. The CDR3 covers 16 residues. V shed 4 bases and J 6 bases; nucleotides not matched to a gene: 11. The germline V gene encodes CDR1 DFQATT and CDR2 SNEGSKA (reference sequence). The CDR3 here is CSAIARLAGELDTQYF. As DNA, the CDR3 is TGCAGTGCTATAGCGAGACTAGCGGGAGAACTCGATACGCAGTATTTT.

This clonotype has a handful of counts. This chain links TRBV3-1 with TRBJ1-1; 7 bases agree with TRBD1. The CDR3 spans 14 residues. CDR1 is LGHDT, CDR2 YNNKEL, per germline (reference sequence). V shed 7 bases and J 4 bases; nucleotides not matched to a gene: 9. The CDR3 region is CASTQKGASTEAFF. The CDR3 DNA follows: TGTGCCAGCACCCAGAAGGGGGCTAGCACTGAAGCTTTCTTT.

This clonotype came up a few times. This chain links TRBV5-5 with TRBJ1-5, with 7 bases lining up with TRBD1. Germline CDR1 is SGHKS and CDR2 is YYEKEE (reference sequence). The CDR3 covers 13 residues. V lost 2 bases, J lost 7 bases, and 3 bases stayed unmatched. The CDR3 DNA sequence: TGTGCCAGCAGCTTAAAAGGGGGCCAGCCCCAGCATTTT. The encoded protein is CASSLKGGQPQHF.

This clonotype has just a few counts. An end of the junction does not agree with germline; a read error may underlie this. V and J are TRBV3-1 and TRBJ2-1, with D unresolved. The CDR3 contains 11 residues. Germline values: CDR1 LGHDT, CDR2 YNNKEL (reference sequence). The CDR3 loop reads CASRQQGEQFF. The CDR3 DNA sequence: TGTGCCAGCCGCCAACAAGGGGAGCAGTTCTTC.

This chain connects TRBV6-1 to TRBJ1-2; 8 positions match TRBD1. The CDR3 has 15 amino acids. The V and J ends lost 0 bases and 3 bases, in that order; junction bases with no gene match: 3. From germline, CDR1 is MNHNS and CDR2 SASEGT. The CDR3 spells CASSEAHRGDYGYTF. Written as DNA, the CDR3 is TGTGCCAGCAGTGAAGCCCACAGGGGGGACTATGGCTACACCTTC.

The genes are TRBV12-3 or TRBV12-4 and TRBJ2-3; D possibly corresponds to TRBD2 (6 bases). This CDR3 contains 15 residues. Trimming pared 5 bases from V and 6 bases from J, leaving 18 bases between. The CDR3 loop reads CASSPPEGLGDTQYF. The CDR3 coding sequence is TGTGCCAGCAGTCCGCCGGAGGGGCTTGGTGATACGCAGTATTTT.

This clonotype has only a few counts. The chain recombines TRBV28 with TRBJ2-3, with D possibly TRBD1 on 6 matching bases. This CDR3 has 14 residues. The germline gives CDR1 MDHEN, CDR2 SYDVKM. Trimming took off 3 bases at V and 5 bases at J, with 12 bases between the two ends. CDR3 protein: CASSFGTLGDTQYF. CDR3 in DNA: TGTGCCAGCAGTTTCGGGACACTCGGAGATACGCAGTATTTT.

Turning to this clonotype: One end of the junction does not line up with germline, which may come from a read error. CDR3 amino acids: CASSWDRGTDTQYF. CDR3 nucleotides: TGTGCCAGCAGTTGGGACAGGGGCACAGATACGCAGTATTTT. The genes are TRBV5-1 and TRBJ2-3; 9 positions agree with TRBD1. Germline assignment: CDR1 SGHRS and CDR2 YFSETQ. The CDR3 contains 14 residues.

This CDR3 reads CASSQDRVDGSPLHF. The CDR3 DNA sequence: TGTGCCAGCAGCCAGGACAGGGTTGACGGCTCACCCCTCCACTTT. The chain uses TRBV4-2 and TRBJ1-6, with TRBD1 matching over 8 bases. Looked up from germline, CDR1 is LGHNA and CDR2 is YNFKEQ. The CDR3 totals 15 residues. After removal of 3 bases from V and 10 bases from J, the junction contained 8 bases not matched to a gene.

This clonotype was recorded many times. The rearrangement uses TRBV15 and TRBJ1-1, with a possible D match to TRBD1 (5 bases). The germline V gene encodes CDR1 LNHNV and CDR2 YYDKDF (reference sequence). Trimming stripped 0 bases from V and 5 bases from J, with 13 bases between. The CDR3 is 15 residues long. The CDR3 reads CATSRDTRRETEAFF. The CDR3 coding sequence is TGTGCCACCAGCAGAGATACACGCAGGGAGACTGAAGCTTTCTTT.